A selection of T cell receptor beta chains follows, all from one sample in a study of neurological immune-mediated disorders. TCRdb used MiXCR to reprocess the 5' RACE reads, holding one entry per CDR3 protein. The sample holds 55,000 to 75,000 distinct CDR3 sequences, roughly 2.5% seen once. The source material was PBMCs. The receptors were sampled from a man in his fifties or sixties with multiple sclerosis. The CDR3 runs from the conserved cysteine through the conserved F or W. The D gene is left open where the match is weak. Clone size, where shown, is once, few, many, or a class for clones that have expanded.

TRBJ2-7 few TRBV7-2 NA CASSLDLGRYEQYF TGTGCCAGCAGCTTAGACCTGGGGAGGTACGAGCAGTACTTC
TRBJ2-1 many TRBV28 NA CASSLLGPEQFF TGTGCCAGCAGTTTATTAGGGCCAGAGCAGTTCTTC
TRBJ1-4 many TRBV6-1 NA CASSEAIELFF TGTGCCAGCAGTGAAGCGATCGAACTGTTTTTT
TRBJ1-2 many TRBV4-3 TRBD1 CASSQDHGQGAVTF TGCGCCAGCAGCCAAGACCATGGACAGGGGGCGGTTACGTTC
TRBJ2-7 many TRBV20-1 TRBD1 CSAKRLDRETYEQYF TGCAGTGCAAAGAGGTTAGACAGGGAGACCTACGAGCAGTACTTC
TRBJ2-1 many TRBV27 TRBD1 CASSLRWKTGANYNEQFF TGTGCCAGCAGTTTACGATGGAAGACAGGGGCGAACTACAATGAGCAGTTCTTC
TRBJ2-5 many TRBV18 NA CASSPTRQTAFQETQYF TGTGCCAGCTCACCGACCCGGCAAACAGCCTTCCAAGAGACCCAGTACTTC
TRBJ2-2 many TRBV5-1 NA CASSMDSLGTGELFF TGCGCCAGCAGCATGGACAGTTTAGGCACCGGGGAGCTGTTTTTT
TRBJ1-6 many TRBV20-1 TRBD1 CSARDLGTDFYNSPLHF TGCAGTGCTAGAGATCTGGGGACAGATTTCTATAATTCACCCCTCCACTTT
TRBJ2-3 many TRBV30 NA CAWSSLRGGTDTQYF TGTGCCTGGAGTTCTCTCCGGGGAGGCACAGATACGCAGTATTTT
TRBJ1-6 many TRBV3-1 NA CASSQSSYNSPLHF TGTGCCAGCAGCCAGAGCTCCTATAATTCACCCCTCCACTTT
TRBJ2-1 few TRBV3-1 NA CASSPRRGPNNEQFF TGTGCCAGCAGCCCCCGGCGGGGGCCTAACAATGAGCAGTTCTTC
TRBJ2-1 many TRBV5-1 NA CASSLSGSGQFNEQFF TGCGCCAGCAGCTTATCCGGTAGCGGACAATTCAATGAGCAGTTCTTC
TRBJ1-1 many TRBV3-1 TRBD1 CASSQDWDRVVNTEAFF TGTGCCAGCAGCCAAGATTGGGACAGGGTTGTGAACACTGAAGCTTTCTTT
TRBJ2-7 many TRBV20-1 NA CSARDRLDEQYF TGCAGTGCTAGAGATCGGTTGGACGAGCAGTACTTC
TRBJ2-6 many TRBV20-1 NA CSAGEPSSGANVLTF TGCAGTGCTGGCGAACCGAGCTCTGGGGCCAACGTCCTGACTTTC
TRBJ2-1 many TRBV5-1 NA CASSPSGDLNEQFF TGCGCCAGCAGCCCCTCCGGCGACCTCAATGAGCAGTTCTTC
TRBJ2-5 many TRBV6-5 NA CASSYSLNRGGLETQYF TGTGCCAGCAGTTATTCCCTGAACAGGGGGGGATTGGAGACCCAGTACTTC
TRBJ2-5 many TRBV7-2 NA CASSLLPGMETQYF TGTGCCAGCAGCTTATTGCCAGGGATGGAGACCCAGTACTTC
TRBJ1-1 NA TRBV7-3 NA CASSLYKGSTEAFF TGTGCCAGCAGCCTCTATAAAGGGAGCACTGAAGCTTTCTTT
TRBJ1-4 many TRBV11-2 TRBD1 CASSLARDSFYEKLFF TGTGCCAGCAGCTTAGCCCGGGACAGCTTTTATGAAAAACTGTTTTTT
TRBJ2-5 NA TRBV18 NA CASSPIGRETQYF TGTGCCAGCTCACCAATCGGGAGAGAGACCCAGTACTTC
TRBJ2-3 many TRBV28 NA CASSFHGSTDTQYF TGTGCCAGCAGTTTCCACGGGAGCACAGATACGCAGTATTTT
TRBJ2-5 many TRBV7-2 NA CASGFKLGPEETQYF TGTGCCAGCGGATTTAAACTCGGACCTGAGGAGACCCAGTACTTC
TRBJ2-7 many TRBV28 TRBD1 CASGRGRGRGDNF TGTGCCAGCGGCCGCGGCAGGGGGCGAGGGGATAACTTC
TRBJ2-5 many TRBV3-1 TRBD1 CASSQGPQGAETQYF TGTGCCAGCAGCCAAGGACCTCAGGGGGCAGAGACCCAGTACTTC
TRBJ1-1 many TRBV20-1 NA CSASIENTEAFF TGCAGTGCTAGTATAGAGAACACTGAAGCTTTCTTT
TRBJ1-2 many TRBV7-2 NA CASSLALPGNYGYTF TGTGCCAGCAGCTTAGCGTTACCGGGAAACTATGGCTACACCTTC
TRBJ2-4 many TRBV6-1 TRBD1 CASSELEQGARNIQYF TGTGCCAGCAGTGAGTTGGAACAGGGGGCGCGTAACATTCAGTACTTC
TRBJ1-4 many TRBV20-1 NA CSARGLGAREKLFF TGCAGTGCTAGAGGTTTAGGGGCGAGGGAAAAACTGTTTTTT
TRBJ2-5 many TRBV5-1 NA CASSLLLAANQETQYF TGCGCCAGCAGCTTACTTCTAGCAGCGAACCAAGAGACCCAGTACTTC
TRBJ2-5 many TRBV12-3/TRBV12-4 NA CASSLGQVQETQYF TGTGCCAGCAGTTTAGGGCAGGTCCAAGAGACCCAGTACTTC